These T cell receptor beta chains were read from a single sample in a study of shared clonotypes between healthy human individuals. Generated by immunoSEQ multiplex PCR, the TCRdb table keeps only in-frame clones and is missing some. The table records about 550,000 clones, nearly 97% of them present only once. Sequenced sample: naive CD8+ T cells sorted from blood. All receptors derive from a woman under 40 in good health. Both conserved end residues are part of each CDR3. The order of the fields is D gene, V gene, J gene, CDR3 DNA, CDR3 protein. A D gene is named only where the DNA matches it firmly.

D gene: TRBD2
V gene: TRBV4-1
J gene: TRBJ2-7
CDR3 DNA: TGCGCCAGCAGCCCCGGGACTAGCGGGAGGGCCGGGGACGAGCAGTACTTC
CDR3 protein: CASSPGTSGRAGDEQYF

D gene: NA
V gene: TRBV7-6
J gene: TRBJ1-3
CDR3 DNA: TGTGCCAGCAGCCCACCGAATTCTGGAAACACCATATATTTT
CDR3 protein: CASSPPNSGNTIYF

D gene: NA
V gene: TRBV9
J gene: TRBJ1-1
CDR3 DNA: TGTGCCAGCAGCGTAGCAGGGAAGACTGAAGCTTTCTTT
CDR3 protein: CASSVAGKTEAFF

D gene: TRBD2
V gene: TRBV2
J gene: TRBJ2-2
CDR3 DNA: TGTGCCAGCAGTCAGACTAGCGATGCGAACACCGGGGAGCTGTTTTTT
CDR3 protein: CASSQTSDANTGELFF

D gene: NA
V gene: TRBV25-1
J gene: TRBJ2-7
CDR3 DNA: TGTGCCAGCAGAGACAGGAACTACGAGCAGTACTTC
CDR3 protein: CASRDRNYEQYF

D gene: NA
V gene: TRBV7-9
J gene: TRBJ1-4
CDR3 DNA: TGTGCCAGCAGCTTAGTGGAAACTAATGAAAAACTGTTTTTT
CDR3 protein: CASSLVETNEKLFF

D gene: NA
V gene: TRBV30
J gene: TRBJ1-1
CDR3 DNA: TGTGCCTCGGAGCGGACCGCGATCGGGACTGAAGCTTTCTTT
CDR3 protein: CASERTAIGTEAFF

D gene: TRBD1
V gene: TRBV6-1
J gene: TRBJ1-1
CDR3 DNA: TGTGCCAGCAGTCCCTACGGACAGGACGGTGAAGCTTTCTTT
CDR3 protein: CASSPYGQDGEAFF

D gene: NA
V gene: TRBV7-9
J gene: TRBJ2-7
CDR3 DNA: TGTGCCAGCAGCGTGGCAGGTTACGAGCAGTACTTC
CDR3 protein: CASSVAGYEQYF

D gene: NA
V gene: TRBV5-4
J gene: TRBJ2-7
CDR3 DNA: TGTGCCAGCAGCTTGGGAGACAGCCCCTACGAGCAGTACTTC
CDR3 protein: CASSLGDSPYEQYF

D gene: TRBD1
V gene: TRBV4-1
J gene: TRBJ1-5
CDR3 DNA: TGCGCCAGCAGCCAAGATCCTAGCAGGGGGCTTCAGCCCCAGCATTTT
CDR3 protein: CASSQDPSRGLQPQHF

D gene: NA
V gene: TRBV14
J gene: TRBJ2-5
CDR3 DNA: TGTGCCAGCAGCCACCACCTCGGGGGCCCGGAGGCCCAGTACTTC
CDR3 protein: CASSHHLGGPEAQYF

D gene: NA
V gene: TRBV7-9
J gene: TRBJ2-7
CDR3 DNA: TGTGCCAGCAGGGGACCTAGCGCTGCTAACTACGAGCAGTACTTC
CDR3 protein: CASRGPSAANYEQYF

D gene: NA
V gene: TRBV28
J gene: TRBJ1-5
CDR3 DNA: TGTGCCAGCGAAACCAGGGACCCTCTTTTATATAGCAATCAGCCCCAGCATTTT
CDR3 protein: CASETRDPLLYSNQPQHF

D gene: NA
V gene: TRBV2
J gene: TRBJ2-7
CDR3 DNA: TGTGCCAGCATCACGCCCCTCCTAGGGGGGTCTAGCAACGAGCAGTACTTC
CDR3 protein: CASITPLLGGSSNEQYF

D gene: NA
V gene: TRBV6-5
J gene: TRBJ1-5
CDR3 DNA: TGTGCCAGCAGGAGGGGTGGCAATCAGCCCCAGCATTTT
CDR3 protein: CASRRGGNQPQHF